Sequencing of this T cell receptor (beta chain) was carried out in a study of blood T cells in healthy people across ages. The germline CDR1 and CDR2 sequences are SNHLY and FYNNEI. V shed 6 bases, J shed 4 bases, and the junction held 11 bases outside the gene matches. CDR3 length equals 16 residues. Peripheral blood samples of around 9.5 milliliters were drawn from each donor. The authors ran a second PCR of 7 to 11 cycles using a sample-barcoded 5' primer and a J-beta primer mix. TCRdb redid the calling of the 5' RACE reads with MiXCR, one entry per CDR3 protein. Among fewer than 1 million distinct CDR3 sequences, 40% to 50% were seen once, and the ten largest hold about 19%.

The sample taken for sequencing was blood. This chain connects TRBV2 to TRBJ2-1; 8 bases map to TRBD2. The clonotype was recovered from a man between 60 and 75 years old in good health. CDR3: CASRRSWSGGYNEQFF. DNA for the CDR3: TGTGCCAGCAGGCGCAGCTGGAGCGGGGGTTACAATGAGCAGTTCTTC.